This T cell receptor (beta chain) was observed in a study of blood T cell repertoires in COVID-19. Those who participated ranged in age from about 18 to 95 years and resided in about two dozen US areas. Clinical history as reported by participants underpinned cohort assignment. Shortly before study entry, within 2 weeks, exposed participants had met a COVID-19 case. This table comes from immunoSEQ multiplex PCR, and its TCRdb copy is limited to in-frame clones, with some not included. The data contain hundreds of thousands of clones, about four fifths of them singletons. Sequencing was performed on PBMCs or T cells enriched from blood (not recorded which). This clonotype was obtained from a man in his forties who had been exposed to COVID-19.

The CDR3, as DNA: TGCGCCAGCAGTGACAGGGGTGGGAGGGCCCCGCAAGAGACCCAGTACTTC. It encodes CASSDRGGRAPQETQYF. The chain employs TRBV10-2 and TRBJ2-5, with a tentative D call TRBD2 (7 bases). There are 17 residues in the CDR3. The germline V gene encodes CDR1 WSHSY and CDR2 SAAADI. With 3 bases removed from V and 2 bases from J, the gap between germline ends came to 19 bases.